This TCR beta chain is from a study of blood T cell repertoires in COVID-19. Study details: There were acute and convalescent COVID-19 samples, and they came from the United States, Italy and Spain. PBMCs, B-cell-depleted T cells, or T cells provided the cDNA or gDNA that made up the material.

The germline CDR1 and CDR2 sequences are KGHDR and SFDVKD. V was clipped by 2 bases and J by 8 bases; unmatched bases: 4. CDR3 length equals 16 residues. Clones were sequenced by immunoSEQ multiplex PCR, and TCRdb holds only the in-frame ones, with some missing. The table lists about 370,000 clones, approximately 90% of them singletons, with roughly 0.86% in the top ten. The material sequenced was PBMCs or T cells enriched from blood (not recorded which). The rearrangement uses TRBV24-1 and TRBJ1-6, with TRBD1 identical over 11 bases. The TCR comes from a woman in her thirties or forties who had been exposed to COVID-19. The CDR3 spells CATSDWDRGFDSPLHF. CDR3 nucleotides: TGTGCCACCAGTGATTGGGACAGGGGGTTCGATTCACCCCTCCACTTT.